This T cell receptor (beta chain) was found in a study of cytomegalovirus exposure and HLA in healthy donors (dated by TCRdb to the late 2010s). For the wider study: According to an earlier analysis of several hundred of the donors, some 180 million T cells yielded some 110 million unique TCR beta sequences and more than 250 Gb of sequence data. The T cell repertoires of around 670 subjects were profiled by immunosequencing and related to cytomegalovirus serostatus. A later genetic analysis used genome-wide SNP genotypes for 398 of the 666 donors, treating that subset as a discovery cohort. Because of strong linkage in the cohort, a handful of DR-DQ haplotypes were treated as single units for association and clustering. The study was designed to test whether signatures of past pathogen exposure could be identified by cataloging public T cell receptors. Every discovery cohort repertoire had been produced on one sequencing platform. Typing coverage varied by locus: roughly 629-640 donors for A, B, C, DRB1 and DQB1; under 550 for DQA1; nearly 610 for DPA1; 450 to 480 for DPB1. Class I and class II HLA loci were covered by the typing at four-digit resolution. About 300 gigabases of sequencing data and 78 million or so unique TCR sequences were included in an early release covering 550 to 650 HLA-typed donors. Of the 350 to 450 genotyped donors, 80% to 90% were placed in the genetic ancestry cluster associated with self-reported Caucasian donors. Among 300 to 500 genotyped donors of the cohort, an average of roughly 230,000 unique TCR beta nucleotide sequences was sequenced per donor, of which about 18% were non-productive. To study patterns of TCR occurrence, a later analysis re-analyzed previously published TCR beta repertoires from hundreds of donors and added high-resolution HLA genotyping. Rather than using new phenotypic data, the later analysis identified candidate immune exposures from TCR beta sequences and from how often those sequences occurred across donors. Donor age, sex, ethnicity and CMV serostatus were compiled alongside the repertoire data. In an earlier analysis of 587 of the donors, high-throughput TCR beta sequencing was used to judge whether each TCR beta V gene segment behaved as functional or pseudogenic. Besides the first cohort of approximately 670 subjects, a separate validation cohort made up of 90 to 150 different subjects was used. The study combined high-throughput TCR immunosequencing, statistical association of individual TCRs with disease status, and machine learning to predict cytomegalovirus infection status. What the research found in general, with its limitations: In a later analysis, over 15,000 TCR beta sequences were associated with specific HLA alleles at a false discovery rate of 0.05. According to a later analysis, parvovirus B19, influenza, CMV and Epstein-Barr virus appeared linked to several top co-occurrence clusters. Correlated functional status among segregating V segments might reflect linkage disequilibrium, but an unknown experimental factor could not be ruled out. A later analysis found that most CMV-associated TCR beta chains appeared HLA-restricted, with HLA associations seemingly driven largely by CMV exposure. A further reported finding was that TCR beta sequences accurately predicted the HLA-A and HLA-B alleles for most subjects in the first cohort. Compared with equally common non-associated chains, HLA-associated TCR beta chains in a later analysis were more clonally expanded and had lower generation probabilities. Because some donors lacked HLA typing at each locus, the association tests relied only on the typed subset. Because counts were too low, seventeen rarely observed V segments, including chromosome 9 orphons, were excluded from the earlier analysis of some 590 of the donors. Across donors, most TCR sequences were observed very rarely, whereas some public TCRs were present in many individuals. In vitro tests confirmed that a few of the cytomegalovirus-associated TCR beta chains recognize cytomegalovirus antigens. The study gave a list of some 150 TCR beta chains associated with cytomegalovirus. For the cohort, immune exposure information was limited to CMV serostatus. In a later analysis, the rate of TCR association differed among HLA loci, with DRB1 alleles having the most associated TCRs and HLA-C alleles having the fewest. Cytomegalovirus status was reported to be diagnosed by the classifier with high specificity and sensitivity in both the original and validation cohorts. Sequencing depth was assumed to be roughly uniform across donors in the presence/absence analyses, though that assumption may not hold. Some IMGT-functional V segments, including TRBV6-2 and TRBV6-3, could not be distinguished by the 87-base-pair reads and were therefore excluded. A cluster of highly shared sequence variants was judged likely to be a technical artifact of the sequencing pipeline. This cohort had only TCR beta chains sequenced, and the lack of alpha or paired-chain data limited which features could be detected. In a later genetic analysis, fewer N-insertions in productive TCRs were reported among donors in an Asian-associated ancestry cluster than the approximately 710-donor mean. An association between a missense DCLRE1C variant and V-gene and J-gene trimming of TCR beta chains was found in a later genetic analysis and replicated in an independent cohort. An earlier analysis of 587 of the donors showed that most TCR beta V segments appeared in productive rearrangements either about 87% or about 30% of the time, which broadly matched IMGT annotations. Strong co-occurrence of HLA alleles, especially DR and DQ, made assigning TCR associations to individual alleles difficult. The authors suggested that the approach could potentially be generalized to other disease states and immunological phenotypes.

About this clone: Its antigen is not yet known. Per-base qualities were not stored, and no clone one base away is much larger.

The junction shows trimming of 6 bases on V and 4 bases on J, and the gene matches do not reach 6 bases of it. There are 15 amino acids in the CDR3, from cysteine to phenylalanine inclusive. Only CDR3 DNA is held: 45 bases, read in frame from base 1. Taken from the germline V gene, the CDR1 and CDR2 loops are MGHDK and SYGVNS. In total, 500 to 700 healthy bone marrow donors made up the cohort. Cohort members were all nominally healthy when sampled, although unrecorded immune exposures were likely present. The donor was CMV seronegative and was included in the group of several hundred seronegative cohort members. A peripheral blood sample was provided by each donor, and peripheral blood mononuclear cells were used for TCR beta sequencing. The Qiagen DNeasy Blood Extraction Kit was used to extract genomic DNA from the blood cell samples. Receptor libraries were prepared by the immunoSEQ multiplex PCR assay. For the multiplex PCR, a mixture combining 60 forward primers for TCR Vbeta segments and 13 reverse primers for TCR Jbeta segments was used. The CDR3 region of rearranged TCR beta genes was amplified from genomic DNA with a multiplex PCR assay. Amplified TCR beta libraries were sequenced as 87-base-pair reads on the Illumina HiSeq System. The study's processing was this. Across the 600 to 700 repertoires, a later analysis counted 75 million to 90 million unique TCR beta chains, 8.5 million to 12 million of which were shared by at least two donors. Raw reads were error-corrected and collapsed into unique sequences with a nearest-neighbor algorithm that merged closely related sequences to remove PCR and sequencing errors. To assign V, D and J gene segments, CDR3 sequences were aligned to IMGT reference sequences. For a sequence to be retained, a match of at least six nucleotides to both a V gene segment and a J gene segment was required. Rearrangements were classified as productive when the CDR3 lacked stop codons and remained in frame with V and J, and all other rearrangements were classified as non-productive. CDR3 was defined according to IMGT convention as the region running from the second conserved V-encoded cysteine to the conserved J-encoded phenylalanine. Sequences without an unambiguous match to a single V gene segment were excluded from the earlier analysis of a few hundred of the donors. In an earlier analysis of around 600 of the donors, V segments were called functional above 56.7% productive rearrangements and were called segregating when the between-donor standard deviation exceeded 5%. To diagnose cytomegalovirus status from the catalog of TCR beta chain sequences, a statistical classification framework was built. In a later analysis, TCR nucleotide sequences were compared against IMGT/GENE-DB human TR gene sequences so that V and J genes could be assigned. A later analysis assigned CDR3 sequences and most-parsimonious VDJ recombination scenarios with the TCRdist pipeline. In a later analysis, each TCR beta chain was defined by its CDR3 amino acid sequence together with its V-gene family, and reads lacking a unique V-gene family were excluded. A later analysis removed 550 to 700 highly shared, low-generation-probability nucleotide sequences to deal with suspected cross-contamination and a sequencing artifact. A later analysis calculated a clonal expansion index for each public chain from normalized within-repertoire ranks of inferred template counts. A later analysis computed generation probabilities with a VDJ recombination model fitted to out-of-frame rearrangements, and checked the results against IGoR. Hypergeometric tests were used in a later analysis to score TCR-TCR, TCR-HLA and TCR-CMV co-occurrence, with a repertoire-size bias correction applied to the TCR pairs. In a later analysis, false discovery rates were estimated by permuting HLA or CMV assignments 20 times. In a later analysis, co-occurring TCRs were grouped using DBSCAN, and TCRdist sequence similarity was added for clustering within HLA-allele-positive subsets. Co-occurrence clustering excluded repertoires with fewer than 30,000 or more than 120,000 public chains, plus five with anomalous nucleotide sharing. The table was pulled from immuneACCESS by TCRdb, which kept in-frame rearrangements only. Such tables lose some clones; where checked, under half of the loss comes from unresolved V genes, and the rest has no known cause. The V and J calls and clone size were taken over from that table, and D and trimming were inferred from the DNA. The sample contains approximately 220,000 clones, about 75% of them found a single time. 1.5% to 2% of the sample goes to the ten largest clones.

The specimen sequenced was PBMCs. The rearrangement joined TRBV25-1 to TRBJ1-6; TRBD1 lines up with 7 middle nucleotides. This receptor was identified in a male donor in good health and CMV-seronegative. CDR3 protein: CASRQGRSYNSPLHF. The bases read TGTGCCAGCAGACAGGGGAGAAGTTATAATTCACCCCTCCACTTT.